This T cell receptor beta chain was identified during a study of radiation and T cells in renal cell carcinoma. Using immunoSEQ multiplex PCR, the repertoire was profiled, and TCRdb retains in-frame clones only, with some absent. The sample holds nearly 50,000 clones; around 83% are singletons and the top ten take about 33%. Time point given: baseline pretreatment blood. The treatment here: 15 Gy SBRT to primary tumor, nephrectomy 4 weeks later. The starting material was blood, obtained from a patient whose treatment included radiotherapy and nephrectomy. The receptor was derived from a woman in her 70s with renal cell carcinoma.

The CDR3 protein is CASMGNSGANVLTF. The CDR3 DNA is TGTGCCAGTATGGGGAACTCTGGGGCCAACGTCCTGACTTTC. V gene TRBV19 combines with J gene TRBJ2-6, with D uncertain. The CDR3 runs 14 residues. CDR1 is LNHDA and CDR2 is SQIVND in the germline V gene (reference sequence). Trimming removed 7 bases from V and 0 bases from J, with 7 bases in between.